This entry describes one T cell receptor beta chain. Its antigen is as yet unknown. This specimen belongs to a study of blood T cells in healthy people across ages. Study findings and constraints: CMV status of donors was not determined, possibly confounding expanded clonotype changes.

Researchers report isolating at least 6 million PBMCs per sample. Extractions gave at least 6 micrograms of total RNA per sample. Primed by a sample-barcoded 5' primer and a J-beta primer mix, a second PCR proceeded for 7 to 11 cycles. Every sample gave at least 3 million paired-end reads containing CDR3. TCRdb analysed the 5' RACE reads with MiXCR anew, one entry per CDR3 protein. This table holds 1,300,000 or so distinct CDR3 sequences, around 55% found once. Germline V gene data show CDR1 as SQVTM and CDR2 as ANQGSEA. V dropped 6 bases and J dropped 3; count of bases not matched to a gene: 1. The CDR3 consists of 12 residues.

The sample consisted of blood. V gene TRBV29-1 combines with J gene TRBJ2-2, with TRBD2 matching over 7 bases. The TCR originated in a man younger than 35 in good health. The CDR3 bases are TGCAGCGTCCGGGAGGACACCGGGGAGCTGTTTTTT. It specifies CSVREDTGELFF.